The TCR beta chain under discussion was sequenced for a study of blood T cell repertoires in COVID-19. At the level of the study: Acute and convalescent COVID-19 specimens originated in the United States, Italy and Spain. T cells, B-cell-depleted T cells, or PBMCs supplied cDNA or gDNA.

In the study's own analysis: Amplification of reference gene primers was used by the study to estimate nucleated cell counts. TCRdb's copy holds only in-frame clones and misses some; the assay was immunoSEQ multiplex PCR. Clone size and the V and J calls come from that table; the DNA yielded D and trimming. The sample includes about 74,000 clones, 84% of them seen just once. Germline trimming cut 8 bases from V and 5 bases from J; bases unmatched to any gene: 18. CDR3 length equals 17 residues. The germline V gene has CDR1 MRHNA and CDR2 SNTAGT. The source material was peripheral blood. This clonotype originated in a human donor in a cohort sampled during active COVID-19. This chain connects TRBV6-4 to TRBJ1-5; 7 bases line up with TRBD1. This chain's CDR3 is CASRHATAGQVDQPQHF. The CDR3 DNA reads TGTGCCAGCCGACATGCGACGGCCGGACAGGTTGATCAGCCCCAGCATTTT.